The clone carrying this TCR beta chain was observed at least ten times. The antigen is not known. From RNA, the CDR3 regions of TCR beta chains were amplified and sequenced. Second-round multiplex PCR came after a first-round RT-PCR that employed HTBI primers. TCRdb ran MiXCR on the multiplex PCR reads and lists one entry per CDR3 protein. The sample records some 390,000 distinct CDR3 sequences, around 19% being singletons. The data derive from a study of Graves' ophthalmopathy and Graves' hyperthyroidism. Study as a whole: Peripheral blood was obtained at first diagnosis, ahead of any treatment.

The CDR3 sequence is 16 residues long. Germline lookup yields CDR1 MGHRA and CDR2 YSYEKL. Germline trimming cut 1 base from V and 7 bases from J; bases unmatched to any gene: 11. Whole-study results and caveats: Blood samples also showed most expanded thyroid clonotypes exceeding 0.001 frequency. The model reached 70.59% sensitivity and roughly 72% specificity for predicting ophthalmopathy progression.

The chain combines TRBV4-1 with TRBJ1-2, with 8 positions matching TRBD1. The sample taken for sequencing was peripheral blood. This clonotype originated in a woman between 18 and 29 years old with Graves' ophthalmopathy. The chain's CDR3 is CASSQGTGFEVGGYTF. CDR3 DNA: TGCGCCAGCAGCCAAGGGACAGGGTTCGAAGTAGGTGGCTACACCTTC.